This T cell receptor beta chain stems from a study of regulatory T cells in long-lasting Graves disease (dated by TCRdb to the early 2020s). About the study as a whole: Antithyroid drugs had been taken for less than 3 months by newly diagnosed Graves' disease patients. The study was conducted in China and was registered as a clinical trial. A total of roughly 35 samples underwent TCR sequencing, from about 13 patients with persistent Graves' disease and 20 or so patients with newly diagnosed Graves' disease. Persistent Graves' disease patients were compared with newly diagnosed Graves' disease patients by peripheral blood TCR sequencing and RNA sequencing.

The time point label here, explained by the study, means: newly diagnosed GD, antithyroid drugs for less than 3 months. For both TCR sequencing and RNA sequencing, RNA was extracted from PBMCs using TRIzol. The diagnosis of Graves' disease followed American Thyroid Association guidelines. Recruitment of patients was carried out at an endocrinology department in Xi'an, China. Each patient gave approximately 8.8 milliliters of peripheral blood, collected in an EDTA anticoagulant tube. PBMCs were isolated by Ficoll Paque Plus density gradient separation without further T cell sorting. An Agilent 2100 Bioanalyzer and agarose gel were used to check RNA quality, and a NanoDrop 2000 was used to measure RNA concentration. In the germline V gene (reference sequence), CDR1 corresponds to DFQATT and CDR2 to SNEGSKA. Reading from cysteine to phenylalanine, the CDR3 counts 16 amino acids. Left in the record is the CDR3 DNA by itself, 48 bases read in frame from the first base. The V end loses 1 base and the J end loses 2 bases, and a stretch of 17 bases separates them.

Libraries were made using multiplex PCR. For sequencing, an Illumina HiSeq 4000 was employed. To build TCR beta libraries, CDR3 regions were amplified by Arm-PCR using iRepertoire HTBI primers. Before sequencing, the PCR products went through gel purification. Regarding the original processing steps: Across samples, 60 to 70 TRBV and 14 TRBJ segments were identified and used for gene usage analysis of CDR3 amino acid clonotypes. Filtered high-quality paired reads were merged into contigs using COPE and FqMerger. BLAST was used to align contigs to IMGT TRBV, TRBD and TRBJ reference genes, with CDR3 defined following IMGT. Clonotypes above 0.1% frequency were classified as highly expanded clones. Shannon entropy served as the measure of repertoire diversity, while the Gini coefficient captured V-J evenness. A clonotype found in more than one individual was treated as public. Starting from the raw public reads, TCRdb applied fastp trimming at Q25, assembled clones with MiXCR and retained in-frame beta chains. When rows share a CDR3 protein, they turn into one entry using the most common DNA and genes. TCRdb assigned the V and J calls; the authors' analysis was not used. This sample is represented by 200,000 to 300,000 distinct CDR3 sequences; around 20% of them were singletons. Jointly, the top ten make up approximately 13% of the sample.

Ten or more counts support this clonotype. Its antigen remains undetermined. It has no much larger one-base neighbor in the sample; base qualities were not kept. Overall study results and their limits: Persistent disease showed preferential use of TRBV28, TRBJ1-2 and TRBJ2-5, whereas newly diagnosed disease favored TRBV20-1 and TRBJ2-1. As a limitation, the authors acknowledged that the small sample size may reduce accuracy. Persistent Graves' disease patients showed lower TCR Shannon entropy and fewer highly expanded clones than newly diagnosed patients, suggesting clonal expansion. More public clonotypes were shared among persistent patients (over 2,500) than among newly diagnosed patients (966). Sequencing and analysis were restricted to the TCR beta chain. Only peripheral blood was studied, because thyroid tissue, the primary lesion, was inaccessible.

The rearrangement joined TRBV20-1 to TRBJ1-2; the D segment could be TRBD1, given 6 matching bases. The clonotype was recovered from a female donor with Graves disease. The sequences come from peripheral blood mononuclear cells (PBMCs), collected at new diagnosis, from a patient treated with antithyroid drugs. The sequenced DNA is TGCAGTGCTAGAGTGGCAGGGGTAGTTTTCAACTATGGCTACACCTTC. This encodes CSARVAGVVFNYGYTF.